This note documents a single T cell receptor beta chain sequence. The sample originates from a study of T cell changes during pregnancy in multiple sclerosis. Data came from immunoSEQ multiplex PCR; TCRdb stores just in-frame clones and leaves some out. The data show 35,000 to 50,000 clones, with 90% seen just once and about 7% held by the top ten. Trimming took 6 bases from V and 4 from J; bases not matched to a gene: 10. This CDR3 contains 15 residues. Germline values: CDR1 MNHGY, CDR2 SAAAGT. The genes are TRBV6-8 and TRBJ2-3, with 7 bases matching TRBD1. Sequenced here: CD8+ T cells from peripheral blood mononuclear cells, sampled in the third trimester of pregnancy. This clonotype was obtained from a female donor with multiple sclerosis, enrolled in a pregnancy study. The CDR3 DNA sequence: TGTGCCAGCAGCAAACAGGGGATTGAGGCAGATACGCAGTATTTT. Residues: CASSKQGIEADTQYF.